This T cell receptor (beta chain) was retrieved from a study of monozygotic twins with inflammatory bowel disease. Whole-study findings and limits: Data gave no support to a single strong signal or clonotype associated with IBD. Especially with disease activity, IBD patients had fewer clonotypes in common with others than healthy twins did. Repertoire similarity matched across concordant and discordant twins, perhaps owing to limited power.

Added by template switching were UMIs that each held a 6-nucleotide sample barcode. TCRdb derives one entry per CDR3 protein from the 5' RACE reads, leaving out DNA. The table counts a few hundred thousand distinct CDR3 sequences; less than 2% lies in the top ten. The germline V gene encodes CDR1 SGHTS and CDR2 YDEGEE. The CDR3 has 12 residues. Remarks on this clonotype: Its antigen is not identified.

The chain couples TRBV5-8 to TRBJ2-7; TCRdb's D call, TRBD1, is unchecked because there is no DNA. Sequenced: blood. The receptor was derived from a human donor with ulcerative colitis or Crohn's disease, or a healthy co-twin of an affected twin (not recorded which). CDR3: CASSSPGPPQYF.